This T cell receptor (beta chain) was recovered during a study of early stage breast cancer tumors. Overall study: Most invasive tumors, about 75% of the 16, were ER+/PR+/HER2-.

As for this clone: The antigen is undetermined.

This CDR3 region has 18 residues. Only in-frame clones appear in the TCRdb table, and some are missing; sequencing was by immunoSEQ multiplex PCR. The sample contains 39,000 or so clones, around two thirds of which appear only once. General study points: Compared with adjacent normal breast, tumors showed about 2.5-fold denser, more clonal T cells. Comparing each tissue with blood distinguished tumor from normal in 14 of 16 patients.

Specimen: blood. The chain combines TRBV21-1 with TRBJ2-5; no check of the table's D call, TRBD1, against the DNA was made. TRBV21-1 is a listed pseudogene. This TCR came from a person aged 50-59 years with breast cancer. The CDR3 DNA reads as TGTGCCAGCAGGGGGGGGTTTGGACAGGGCCCGTACCAAGAGACCCAGTACTTC. Translation: CASRGGFGQGPYQETQYF.